Each of the 16 T cell receptor beta chains below was sequenced from the same sample in a study of CD4 and CD8 cells across lung adenocarcinoma regions. MiXCR, applied by TCRdb to the PCR reads, yields one record per CDR3 protein. The repertoire includes around 10,000 distinct CDR3 sequences, under 50% of them detected once, and around a third sits in the top ten. The specimen sequenced was CD8+ T cells from the margin of a lung tumor. The receptor source for this set is a male donor with lung adenocarcinoma. The CD4 and CD8 labels of this study may be unreliable.

By share, this clonotype counts as medium-sized. The gene calls are TRBV27 and TRBJ2-1; 7 nucleotides line up with TRBD2. Germline V gene sequence: CDR1 MNHEY, CDR2 SMNVEV (reference sequence). Trimming at V came to 1 base and at J to 3 bases, leaving 6 bases not matched to a gene. The CDR3 runs to 16 residues. The CDR3 is CASSLFLRGVYNEQFF. Written as DNA, the CDR3 is TGTGCCAGCAGTTTATTCCTTCGGGGGGTCTACAATGAGCAGTTCTTC.

The chain recombines TRBV9 with TRBJ2-5; D may be TRBD1 (6 bases). TRBJ2-7 matches the DNA end more closely, so the J call is doubtful. CDR1 SGDLS and CDR2 YYNGEE come from the germline V gene. The CDR3 is made up of 14 amino acids. The chain's CDR3 is CASSVGDNSYEQYF. The CDR3 region has the DNA TGTGCCAGCAGCGTAGGGGACAACTCCTACGAGCAGTACTTC.

This clonotype was seen a few times. This rearrangement joins TRBV10-2 to TRBJ2-1, with a tentative D call TRBD2 (5 bases). The CDR3 runs 11 residues. CDR1 is WSHSY and CDR2 is SAAADI in the germline V gene. V was cut by 6 bases and J by 7 bases, with 7 bases left in between. The CDR3 DNA reads TGCGCCAGCAGGACGGGGAATGAGCAGTTCTTC. Protein: CASRTGNEQFF.

This clonotype has a handful of counts. The rearrangement joins TRBV6-1 to TRBJ1-2, with a tentative D call TRBD1 (5 bases). Germline V gives CDR1 MNHNS, CDR2 SASEGT. This CDR3 is 14 amino acids long. The V end lost 5 bases, the J end lost 5 bases, and 15 bases lay between the germline ends. Here the CDR3 DNA reads TGTGCCAGCAGTAGGGACTCCGCTCCTTATGGCTACACCTTC. It is translated as CASSRDSAPYGYTF.

About this clonotype itself: A much larger clonotype is one base distant, so this may be a read error. The CDR3 carries no conserved terminal phenylalanine or tryptophan, so it likely arises from a read error. The V call is TRBV6-1, the J call TRBJ2-5, with D perhaps being TRBD1 or TRBD2 (6 bases each). The end of the DNA is better explained by TRBJ2-7, so the J call may be wrong. Germline CDR1 reads MNHNS; CDR2 reads SASEGT. The CDR3 runs 14 residues. This chain's CDR3 is CASRRGTTDYEQYL. The CDR3 DNA sequence: TGTGCCAGCAGACGCGGGACAACAGACTACGAGCAGTACTTA.

The V and J genes are TRBV11-3 and TRBJ2-3; TRBD1 matches at 10 bases. CDR3 length equals 16 residues. Germline loops: CDR1 SGHNT, CDR2 YENEEA. After removal of 5 bases from V and 2 bases from J, the junction contained 7 bases not matched to a gene. In nucleotides, the CDR3 is TGTGCCAGCAGCCGACAGGGGGCTGGCAACACAGATACGCAGTATTTT. As protein: CASSRQGAGNTDTQYF.

This clonotype was seen at least ten times. V and J are TRBV11-2 and TRBJ2-5, with D perhaps TRBD1 (7 bases). The CDR3 is 14 residues long. Per germline, CDR1 SGHAT and CDR2 FQNNGV. The V end lost 3 bases, the J end lost 5 bases, and 13 bases lay between the germline ends. The CDR3, as DNA: TGTGCCAGCAGCTTTTCAGGGGGGCTGGAGACCCAGTACTTC. It codes for CASSFSGGLETQYF.

The gene calls are TRBV24-1 and TRBJ2-3; tentatively, D is TRBD1 or TRBD2 (5 bases each). Germline assignment: CDR1 KGHDR and CDR2 SFDVKD. The length of the CDR3 is 12 residues. The germline V and J ends were trimmed by 12 bases and 0 bases, with 9 bases remaining between them. CDR3 sequence reads: CASGPSTDTQYF. The CDR3 DNA sequence: TGTGCCTCGGGGCCTAGCACAGATACGCAGTATTTT.

In this sample, this clonotype is medium-sized. V and J are TRBV6-5 and TRBJ2-3; no clear D gene. This CDR3 region has 12 residues. V lost 5 bases and J 6 bases, leaving 9 bases between the germline ends. Germline values: CDR1 MNHEY, CDR2 SVGAGI. CDR3 sequence: CASSNWADTQYF. The CDR3 DNA reads TGTGCCAGCAGTAACTGGGCGGATACGCAGTATTTT.

This clonotype has ten or more counts. This chain uses TRBV25-1 with TRBJ2-1; the match to TRBD2 covers 7 bases. The DNA matches TRBJ2-7 better at its end, which makes the J call doubtful. Germline lookup yields CDR1 MGHDK and CDR2 SYGVNS. The CDR3 has 14 amino acids. The CDR3 nucleotides are TGTGCCAGCAGTGTGGACGGGAGGACCTACGAGCAGTACTTC. Its translation is CASSVDGRTYEQYF.

This clonotype occurred a few times. The chain carries TRBV10-3 and TRBJ1-6; D not certain. The CDR3 consists of 14 residues. V lost 10 bases to trimming and J lost 0 bases, with 10 bases between them. CDR1 is ENHRY and CDR2 is SYGVKD in the germline V gene. The CDR3 sequence: CATTSSSYNSPLHF. DNA of the CDR3: TGTGCCACCACCTCGAGCTCCTATAATTCACCCCTCCACTTT.

The V and J genes are TRBV6-5 and TRBJ2-1, with D uncertain. Germline lookup yields CDR1 MNHEY and CDR2 SVGAGI. The CDR3 has 13 residues. V gave up 4 bases and J gave up 5 bases, with 9 bases separating them. CDR3 residues: CASSFTVNNEQFF. CDR3 nucleotides: TGTGCCAGCAGTTTTACAGTTAACAATGAGCAGTTCTTC.

Regarding this clonotype: One end of the junction fails to match germline, which may point to a read error. The V gene is TRBV6-1, the J gene TRBJ2-6, with D unclear. This CDR3 has 14 amino acids. Per the germline V gene, CDR1 is MNHNS and CDR2 is SASEGT. The DNA for the CDR3 is TGTGGCAGCACGGTGCTCACACGCAAAAATACTCAGTACTTT. Encoded protein: CGSTVLTRKNTQYF.

This clonotype was found a few times. The chain joins TRBV20-1 to TRBJ2-5; D ambiguous. The last part of the DNA fits TRBJ2-7 better; the J call may be wrong. CDR3 size: 14 residues. CDR1 is DFQATT, CDR2 SNEGSKA, per germline (reference sequence). The CDR3 DNA reads as TGCAGTGCTGCAAAGCAGGAGTTCTTCCACGAGCAGTACTTC. It specifies CSAAKQEFFHEQYF.

A note on this clonotype: One end of the junction does not line up with germline, which may come from a read error. The genes are TRBV20-1 and TRBJ2-4; weak D call: TRBD2 (6 bases). This CDR3 is built from 19 residues. Per germline, CDR1 DFQATT and CDR2 SNEGSKA (reference sequence). The CDR3 spells CSARDPDGGIGLAKKIQYF. The CDR3 nucleotides read TGCAGTGCTAGAGATCCTGACGGGGGAATCGGCCTAGCCAAAAAGATTCAGTACTTC.

This chain connects TRBV10-1 to TRBJ2-3, with D perhaps assigned TRBD1 or TRBD2 (6 bases each). Germline assignment: CDR1 WNHNN and CDR2 SYGVQD (reference sequence). The CDR3 has 16 residues. The germline V and J ends were trimmed by 6 bases and 2 bases, with 18 bases remaining between them. This chain's CDR3 is CASRGGGGRDTDTQYF. The CDR3 DNA reads as TGCGCCAGCAGGGGGGGTGGGGGGCGTGACACAGATACGCAGTATTTT.